This T cell receptor (beta chain) comes out of a study of T-cell reconstitution after alpha-beta-depleted transplantation in children (TCRdb year 2016). Regarding the research as a whole: Using TCR repertoire profiling, the study quantitatively followed how T-cell immune reconstitution unfolded in children after TCRalphabeta/CD19-depleted allogeneic hematopoietic cell transplantation.

Receptor amplification or capture employed PCR. The instrument was an Illumina HiSeq 2500. TCR libraries were prepared with molecular barcoding, using unique molecular identifiers to normalize TCRbeta repertoire quantification. The public sequencing data were trimmed at Q25 with fastp and processed into clonotypes with MiXCR by TCRdb, which kept only in-frame beta chains. Entries that share a CDR3 protein sequence are merged under the most common genes and DNA. The sample yields a few hundred thousand distinct CDR3 sequences; approximately 12% were counted once. The ten largest clones take up 2.2% of the sample. Counted from cysteine to phenylalanine, this CDR3 has 14 amino acids. Just CDR3 DNA is preserved here, 42 bases in frame from base 1. CDR1 is given as MGHDK and CDR2 as SYGVNS, both from the germline V gene. V trim: 3 bases; J trim: 2 bases; unmatched bases: 1. With respect to this clonotype: Its antigen specificity is not known. The sample holds no much larger clone one base away, and base qualities are not on file.

The treatment or condition label, read with the paper, signifies: allogeneic hematopoietic cell transplantation with graft depleted of TCRalphabeta T cells and CD19 B cells. Transplant recipients were children who received TCRalphabeta/CD19-depleted allogeneic hematopoietic cell grafts. Study-wide conclusions, independent of this receptor: Apparently early alphabetaT-cell count recovery about two months after transplant reportedly relied on only several hundred rapidly expanded clones derived from non-depleted graft cells. The high TCRbeta diversity at day 60 in some patients was ascribed to recipient T cells and intrathymic progenitors that had survived conditioning. Over subsequent months, a decline in hyperexpanded clone frequencies was noted, and after one year, T-cell counts and TCRbeta diversity were mostly ascribed to newly produced T cells.

The chain was built from TRBV25-1 and TRBJ2-1; TRBD1 fits 7 bases in the junction. This receptor was obtained from a male patient aged 10 to 17 who had a stem cell transplant for acute myeloid leukemia, so the T cells may come from the graft donor. The specimen comprised PBMCs, mostly from graft donor cells, sampled 360 days after TCRalphabeta/CD19-depleted stem cell transplant. The nucleotides read TGTGCCAGCAGTGATGGGACAGCCTACAATGAGCAGTTCTTC. This gives the protein CASSDGTAYNEQFF.